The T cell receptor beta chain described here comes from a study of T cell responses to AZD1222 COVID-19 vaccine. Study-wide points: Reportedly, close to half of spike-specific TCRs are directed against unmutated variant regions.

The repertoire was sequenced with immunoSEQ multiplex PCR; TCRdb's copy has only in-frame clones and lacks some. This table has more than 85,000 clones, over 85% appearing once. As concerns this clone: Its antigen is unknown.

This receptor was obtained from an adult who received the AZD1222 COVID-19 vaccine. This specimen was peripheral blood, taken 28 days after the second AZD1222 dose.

The CDR3 spells CASSFGEYNEQFF. The CDR3, as DNA: TGTGCCAGCAGCTTTGGAGAATACAATGAGCAGTTCTTC. The chain links TRBV11-3 to TRBJ2-1; the D is unclear. V shed 3 bases and J shed 4 bases, with 7 bases lying between them. CDR1 and CDR2 (germline): SGHNT, YENEEA. The CDR3 extends over 13 amino acids.